Reported below is one T cell receptor (beta chain). These data originate in a study of molecular identifiers for immune sequencing clone quantification. TCRdb re-called the PCR reads through MiXCR, storing one row per CDR3 protein. The data show about half a million distinct CDR3 sequences, about 20% seen once. V shed 1 base, J shed 4 bases, and the junction held 16 bases outside the gene matches. The germline CDR1 and CDR2 sequences are DFQATT and SNEGSKA (reference sequence). The CDR3 consists of 18 residues. The gene calls are TRBV20-1 and TRBJ2-1; TRBD1 matches 7 bases. The sequenced sample was naive CD8+ T cells from blood, with Jurkat cell RNA spiked in. Sample subset: FACS-sorted CD8+CD4-CCR7+CD45RA+ naive T cells. This clonotype was obtained from a human donor in good health. Some libraries in this study had Jurkat cell RNA spiked in. The CDR3: CSARVILLSGGDYNEQFF. Written as DNA, the CDR3 is TGCAGTGCTAGAGTTATACTACTTTCAGGGGGAGATTACAATGAGCAGTTCTTC.